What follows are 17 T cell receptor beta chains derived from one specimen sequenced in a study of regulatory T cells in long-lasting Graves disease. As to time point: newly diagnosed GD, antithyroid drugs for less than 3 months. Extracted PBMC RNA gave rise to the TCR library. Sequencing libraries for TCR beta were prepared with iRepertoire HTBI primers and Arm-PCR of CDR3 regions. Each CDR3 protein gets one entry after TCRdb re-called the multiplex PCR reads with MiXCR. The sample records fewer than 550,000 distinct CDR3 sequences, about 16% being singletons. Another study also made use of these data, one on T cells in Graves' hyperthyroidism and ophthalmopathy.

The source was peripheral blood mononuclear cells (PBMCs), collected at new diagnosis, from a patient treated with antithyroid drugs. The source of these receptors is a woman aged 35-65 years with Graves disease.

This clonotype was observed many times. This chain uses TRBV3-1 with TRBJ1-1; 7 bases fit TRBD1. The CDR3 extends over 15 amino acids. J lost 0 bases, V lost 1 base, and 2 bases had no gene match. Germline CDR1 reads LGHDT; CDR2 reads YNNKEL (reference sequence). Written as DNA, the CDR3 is TGTGCCAGCAGCCAAGGGGGACAGCTGAACACTGAAGCTTTCTTT. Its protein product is CASSQGGQLNTEAFF.

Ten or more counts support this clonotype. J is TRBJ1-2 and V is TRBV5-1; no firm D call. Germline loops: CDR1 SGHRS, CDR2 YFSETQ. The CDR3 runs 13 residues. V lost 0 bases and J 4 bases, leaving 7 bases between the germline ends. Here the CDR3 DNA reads TGCGCCAGCAGCTTGGACCAGAGCTATGGCTACACCTTC. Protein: CASSLDQSYGYTF.

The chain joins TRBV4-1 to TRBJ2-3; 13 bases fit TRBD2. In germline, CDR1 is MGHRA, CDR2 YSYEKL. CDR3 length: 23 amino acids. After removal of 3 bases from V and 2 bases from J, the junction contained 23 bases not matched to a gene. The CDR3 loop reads CASSHPRGGTSGAPAVDTDTQYF. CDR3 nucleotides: TGCGCCAGCAGCCATCCCCGAGGGGGGACTAGCGGGGCCCCGGCGGTAGACACAGATACGCAGTATTTT.

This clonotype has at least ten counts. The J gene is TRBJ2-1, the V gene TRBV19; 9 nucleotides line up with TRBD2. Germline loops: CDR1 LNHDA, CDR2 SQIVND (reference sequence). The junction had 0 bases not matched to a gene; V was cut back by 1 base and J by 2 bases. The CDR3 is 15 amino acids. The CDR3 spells CASSIASGAYNEQFF. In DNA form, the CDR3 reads TGTGCCAGTAGTATAGCTAGCGGGGCCTACAATGAGCAGTTCTTC.

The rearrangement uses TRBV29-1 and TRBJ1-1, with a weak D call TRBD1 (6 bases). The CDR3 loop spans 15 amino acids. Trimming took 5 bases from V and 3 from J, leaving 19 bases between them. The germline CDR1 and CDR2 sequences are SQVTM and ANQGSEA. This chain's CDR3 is CSVPLGGKGDTEAFF. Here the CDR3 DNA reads TGCAGCGTTCCGCTGGGCGGGAAGGGGGACACTGAAGCTTTCTTT.

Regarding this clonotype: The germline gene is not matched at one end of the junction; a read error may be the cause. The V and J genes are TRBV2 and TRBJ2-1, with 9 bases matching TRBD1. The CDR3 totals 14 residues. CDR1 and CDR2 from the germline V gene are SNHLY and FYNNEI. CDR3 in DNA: TGTGCCAGGCCACCGGGACAGGGCTACGATGAGCAGTTCTTC. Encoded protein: CARPPGQGYDEQFF.

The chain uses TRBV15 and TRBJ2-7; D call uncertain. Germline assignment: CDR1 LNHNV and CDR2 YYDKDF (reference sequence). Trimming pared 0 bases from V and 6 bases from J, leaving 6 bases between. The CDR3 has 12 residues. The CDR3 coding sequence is TGTGCCACCAGCAGAGATAAGGGCGAGCAGTACTTC. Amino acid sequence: CATSRDKGEQYF.

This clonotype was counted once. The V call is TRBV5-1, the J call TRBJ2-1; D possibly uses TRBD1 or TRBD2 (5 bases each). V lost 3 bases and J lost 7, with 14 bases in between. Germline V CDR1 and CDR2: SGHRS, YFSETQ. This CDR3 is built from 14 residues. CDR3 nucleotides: TGCGCCAGCAGCTGGGCGTCTGGGGGAAATGAGCAGTTCTTC. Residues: CASSWASGGNEQFF.

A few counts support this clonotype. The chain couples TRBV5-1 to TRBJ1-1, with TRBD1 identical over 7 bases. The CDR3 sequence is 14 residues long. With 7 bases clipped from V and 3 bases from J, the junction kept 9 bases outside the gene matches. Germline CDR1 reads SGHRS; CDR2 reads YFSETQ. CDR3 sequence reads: CASRKGAGYTEAFF. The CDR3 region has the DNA TGCGCCAGCCGAAAGGGGGCGGGGTACACTGAAGCTTTCTTT.

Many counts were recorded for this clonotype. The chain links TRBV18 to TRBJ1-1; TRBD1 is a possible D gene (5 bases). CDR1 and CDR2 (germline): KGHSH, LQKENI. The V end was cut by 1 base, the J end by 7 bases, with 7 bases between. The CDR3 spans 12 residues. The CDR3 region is CASSPRGIEAFF. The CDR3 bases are TGTGCCAGCTCACCACGGGGCATTGAAGCTTTCTTT.

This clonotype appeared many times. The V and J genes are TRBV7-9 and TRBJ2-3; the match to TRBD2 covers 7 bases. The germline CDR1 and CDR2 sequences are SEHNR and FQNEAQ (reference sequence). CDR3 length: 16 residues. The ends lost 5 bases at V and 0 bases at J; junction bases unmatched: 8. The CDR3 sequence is CASSTPGLTSTDTQYF. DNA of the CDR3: TGTGCCAGCAGCACACCGGGACTAACTAGCACAGATACGCAGTATTTT.

For the CDR3, the DNA is TGTGCCAGCAGTTTATCAGTACGGATGAACACTGAAGCTTTCTTT. Amino acid sequence: CASSLSVRMNTEAFF. This rearrangement joins TRBV27 to TRBJ1-1; D call uncertain. The CDR3 is 15 amino acids. Germline CDR1 MNHEY, CDR2 SMNVEV (reference sequence). V dropped 0 bases and J dropped 0 bases, with 8 bases sitting between them.

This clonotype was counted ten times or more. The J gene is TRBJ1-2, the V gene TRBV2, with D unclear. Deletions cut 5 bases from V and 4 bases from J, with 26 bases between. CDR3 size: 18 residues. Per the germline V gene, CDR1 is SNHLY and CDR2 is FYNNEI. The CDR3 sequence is CASSQTRGSNSLRYGYTF. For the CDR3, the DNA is TGTGCCAGCAGTCAAACCCGAGGCAGTAATTCTCTTCGCTATGGCTACACCTTC.

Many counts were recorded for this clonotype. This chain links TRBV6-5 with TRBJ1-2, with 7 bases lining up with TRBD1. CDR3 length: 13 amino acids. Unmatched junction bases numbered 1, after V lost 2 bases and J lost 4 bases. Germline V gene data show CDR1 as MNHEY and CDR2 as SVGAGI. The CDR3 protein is CASSYTGVYGYTF. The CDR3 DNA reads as TGTGCCAGCAGTTACACAGGGGTCTATGGCTACACCTTC.

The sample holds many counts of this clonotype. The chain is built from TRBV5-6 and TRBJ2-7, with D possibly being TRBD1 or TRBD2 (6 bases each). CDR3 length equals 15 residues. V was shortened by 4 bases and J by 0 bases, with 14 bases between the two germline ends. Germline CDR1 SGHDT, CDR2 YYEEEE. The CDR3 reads CASSAGPDSSYEQYF. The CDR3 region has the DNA TGTGCCAGCAGCGCGGGACCGGACAGCTCCTACGAGCAGTACTTC.

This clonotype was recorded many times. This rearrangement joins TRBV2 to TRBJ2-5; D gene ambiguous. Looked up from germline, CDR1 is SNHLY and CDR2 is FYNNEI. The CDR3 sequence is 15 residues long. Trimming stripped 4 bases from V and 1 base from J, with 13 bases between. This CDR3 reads CASSGSYYVQETQYF. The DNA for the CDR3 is TGTGCCAGCAGTGGGAGTTATTACGTCCAAGAGACCCAGTACTTC.

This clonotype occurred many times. In DNA form, the CDR3 reads TGTGCCAGCACACCCACAACTACCAGCACAGATACGCAGTATTTT. Protein product: CASTPTTTSTDTQYF. This chain joins TRBV2 and TRBJ2-3; no definite D call. Germline CDR1 reads SNHLY; CDR2 reads FYNNEI. Trimming took 7 bases from V and 0 from J, leaving 14 bases between them. CDR3 size: 15 residues.